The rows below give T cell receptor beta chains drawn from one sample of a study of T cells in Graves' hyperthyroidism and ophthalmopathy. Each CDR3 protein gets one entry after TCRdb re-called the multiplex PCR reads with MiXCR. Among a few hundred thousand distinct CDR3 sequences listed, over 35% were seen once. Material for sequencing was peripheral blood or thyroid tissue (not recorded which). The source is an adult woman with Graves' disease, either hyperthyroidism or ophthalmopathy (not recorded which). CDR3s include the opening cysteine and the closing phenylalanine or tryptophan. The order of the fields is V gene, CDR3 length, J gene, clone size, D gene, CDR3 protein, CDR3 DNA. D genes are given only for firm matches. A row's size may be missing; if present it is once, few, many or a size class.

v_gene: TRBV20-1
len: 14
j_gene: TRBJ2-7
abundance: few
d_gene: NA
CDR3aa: CSARDRASSYEQYF
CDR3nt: TGCAGTGCTAGAGATAGGGCGAGCTCCTACGAGCAGTACTTC

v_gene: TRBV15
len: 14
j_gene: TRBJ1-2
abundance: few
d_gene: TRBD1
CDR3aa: CATSSGTGLYGYTF
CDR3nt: TGTGCCACCAGCTCAGGGACAGGGCTCTATGGCTACACCTTC

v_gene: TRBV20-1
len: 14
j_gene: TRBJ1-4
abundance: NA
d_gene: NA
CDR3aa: CSASSDGSNEKLFF
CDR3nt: TGCAGTGCTAGCTCGGACGGGTCTAATGAAAAACTGTTTTTT

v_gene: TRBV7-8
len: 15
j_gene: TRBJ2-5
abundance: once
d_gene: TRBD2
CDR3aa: CASSLATSGQGTQYF
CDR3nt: TGTGCCAGCAGCTTAGCAACTAGCGGGCAGGGGACCCAGTACTTC

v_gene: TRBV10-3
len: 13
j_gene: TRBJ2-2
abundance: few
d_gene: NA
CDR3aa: CAISEVLGGELFF
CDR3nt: TGTGCCATCAGTGAAGTCCTGGGCGGGGAGCTGTTTTTT

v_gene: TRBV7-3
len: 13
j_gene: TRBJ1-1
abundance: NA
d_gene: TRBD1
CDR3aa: CASSLPHRGEAFF
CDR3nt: TGTGCCAGCAGCTTACCACACAGGGGTGAAGCTTTCTTT

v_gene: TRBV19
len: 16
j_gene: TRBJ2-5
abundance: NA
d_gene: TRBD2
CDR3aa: CASSPPGLAGKETQYF
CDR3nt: TGTGCCAGTAGTCCGCCGGGACTAGCGGGGAAAGAGACCCAGTACTTC

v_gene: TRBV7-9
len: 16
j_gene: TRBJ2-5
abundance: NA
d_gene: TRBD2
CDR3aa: CASSGGLAGIQETQYF
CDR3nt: TGTGCCAGCAGTGGGGGACTAGCGGGGATACAAGAGACCCAGTACTTC

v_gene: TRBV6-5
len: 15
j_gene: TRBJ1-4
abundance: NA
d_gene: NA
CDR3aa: CASSAGTAVGEKLFF
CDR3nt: TGCGCCAGCAGTGCCGGGACCGCAGTTGGTGAAAAACTGTTTTTT

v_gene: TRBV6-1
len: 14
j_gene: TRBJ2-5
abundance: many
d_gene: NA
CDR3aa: CASSEAGPQETQYF
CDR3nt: TGTGCCAGCAGTGAAGCAGGGCCCCAAGAGACCCAGTACTTC

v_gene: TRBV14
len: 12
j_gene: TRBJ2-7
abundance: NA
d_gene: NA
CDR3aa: CASSREYHEQYF
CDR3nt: TGTGCCAGCAGCCGGGAGTATCACGAGCAGTACTTC

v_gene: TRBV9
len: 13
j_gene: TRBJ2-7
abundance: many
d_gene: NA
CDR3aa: CASSATSLGEQYF
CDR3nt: TGTGCCAGCAGTGCTACCTCACTGGGGGAGCAGTACTTC

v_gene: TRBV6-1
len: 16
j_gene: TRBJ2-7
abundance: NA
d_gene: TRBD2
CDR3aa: CASSDPGLAGVGEQYF
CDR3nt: TGTGCCAGCAGTGACCCCGGACTAGCGGGAGTCGGCGAGCAGTACTTC

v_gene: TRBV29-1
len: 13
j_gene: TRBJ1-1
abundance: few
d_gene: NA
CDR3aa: CSVGRQENTEAFF
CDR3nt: TGCAGCGTCGGAAGACAGGAGAACACTGAAGCTTTCTTT

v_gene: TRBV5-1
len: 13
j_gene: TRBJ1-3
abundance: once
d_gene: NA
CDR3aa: CASSLQPGNTIYF
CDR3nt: TGCGCCAGCAGCTTGCAACCGGGAAACACCATATATTTT

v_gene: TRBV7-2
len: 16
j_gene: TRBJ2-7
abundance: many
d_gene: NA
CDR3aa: CASSVSLVPPSYEQYF
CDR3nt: TGTGCCAGCAGCGTAAGTTTAGTACCCCCCTCCTACGAGCAGTACTTC

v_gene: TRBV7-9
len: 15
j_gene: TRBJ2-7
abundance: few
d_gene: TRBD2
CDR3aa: CASRPTSGSHYEQYF
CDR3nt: TGTGCCAGCAGACCCACTAGCGGGTCCCACTACGAGCAGTACTTC

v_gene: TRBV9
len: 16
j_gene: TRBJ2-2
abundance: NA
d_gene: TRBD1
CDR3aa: CASSVGQGKDTGELFF
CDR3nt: TGTGCCAGCAGCGTGGGACAGGGGAAGGACACCGGGGAGCTGTTTTTT

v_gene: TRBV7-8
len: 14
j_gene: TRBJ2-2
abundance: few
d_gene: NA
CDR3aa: CASSSRLATGELFF
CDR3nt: TGTGCCAGCAGCTCCCGACTGGCCACCGGGGAGCTGTTTTTT

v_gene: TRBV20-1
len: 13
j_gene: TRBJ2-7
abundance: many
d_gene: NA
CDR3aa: CSARGPSPNEQYF
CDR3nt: TGCAGTGCTAGAGGTCCCTCTCCTAACGAGCAGTACTTC

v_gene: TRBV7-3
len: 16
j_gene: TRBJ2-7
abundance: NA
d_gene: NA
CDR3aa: CASSSDSQKRAYEQYF
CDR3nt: TGTGCCAGCAGCTCGGACAGCCAAAAAAGAGCCTACGAGCAGTACTTC

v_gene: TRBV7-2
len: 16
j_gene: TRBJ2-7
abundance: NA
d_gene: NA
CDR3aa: CASSLLGTAGSYEQYF
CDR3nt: TGTGCCAGCAGTTTACTAGGGACGGCGGGCTCCTACGAGCAGTACTTC

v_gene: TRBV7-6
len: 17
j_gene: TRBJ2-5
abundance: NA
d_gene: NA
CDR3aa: CASTPKSGLAPSETQYF
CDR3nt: TGTGCCAGCACCCCCAAGTCAGGGCTAGCCCCCTCAGAGACCCAGTACTTC

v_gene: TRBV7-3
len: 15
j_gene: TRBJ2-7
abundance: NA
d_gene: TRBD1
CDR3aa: CATSNARDRNYEQYF
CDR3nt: TGTGCCACCAGCAACGCACGGGACAGGAACTACGAGCAGTACTTC

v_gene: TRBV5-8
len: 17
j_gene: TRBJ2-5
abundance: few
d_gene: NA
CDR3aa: CASSLASPRAGQETQYF
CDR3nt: TGTGCCAGCAGCTTGGCCTCTCCACGGGCGGGACAAGAGACCCAGTACTTC

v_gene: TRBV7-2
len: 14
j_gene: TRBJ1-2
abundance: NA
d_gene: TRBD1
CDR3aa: CASSPFRTGYGYTF
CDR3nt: TGTGCCAGCAGTCCCTTCCGGACAGGATATGGCTACACCTTC

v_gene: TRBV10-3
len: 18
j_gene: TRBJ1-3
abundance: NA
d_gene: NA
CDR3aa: CAISGSRTGAFFGNTIYF
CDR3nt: NA

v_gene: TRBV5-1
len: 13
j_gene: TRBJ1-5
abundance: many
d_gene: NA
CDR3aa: CASSLAGTKPQHF
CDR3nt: TGCGCCAGCAGCTTGGCGGGGACCAAGCCCCAGCATTTT

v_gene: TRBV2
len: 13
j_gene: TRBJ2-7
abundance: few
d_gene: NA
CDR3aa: CATAAGGPYEQYF
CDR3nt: TGTGCCACCGCTGCGGGTGGGCCCTACGAGCAGTACTTC

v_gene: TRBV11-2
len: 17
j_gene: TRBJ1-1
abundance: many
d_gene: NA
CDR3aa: CASSLVTSGLLMTEAFF
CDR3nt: TGTGCCAGCAGCTTAGTGACTAGCGGGTTACTCATGACTGAAGCTTTCTTT

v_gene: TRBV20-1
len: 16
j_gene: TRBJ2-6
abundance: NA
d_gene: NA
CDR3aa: CSANSETNSGANVLTF
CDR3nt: TGCAGTGCTAACTCCGAAACAAACTCTGGGGCCAACGTCCTGACTTTC

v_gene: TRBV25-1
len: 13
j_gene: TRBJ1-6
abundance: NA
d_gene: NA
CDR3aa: CASRAGPNSPLHF
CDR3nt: TGTGCCAGCAGGGCGGGACCTAATTCACCCCTCCACTTT

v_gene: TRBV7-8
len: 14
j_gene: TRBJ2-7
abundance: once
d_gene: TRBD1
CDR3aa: CASSIGQGTYEQYF
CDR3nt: TGTGCCAGCAGCATCGGACAGGGCACCTACGAGCAGTACTTC

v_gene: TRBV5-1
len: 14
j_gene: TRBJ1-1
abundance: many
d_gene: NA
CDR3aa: CASSPIRPNTEAFF
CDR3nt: TGCGCCAGCAGCCCTATTCGTCCGAACACTGAAGCTTTCTTT

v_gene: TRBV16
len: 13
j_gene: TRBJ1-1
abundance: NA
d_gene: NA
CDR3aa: CASSQYTSRRAFF
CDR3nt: TGTGCCAGCAGCCAATATACCTCGAGGCGGGCTTTCTTT

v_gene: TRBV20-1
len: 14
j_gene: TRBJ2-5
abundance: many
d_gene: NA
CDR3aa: CSAIPPGALKTQYF
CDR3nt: TGCAGTGCTATCCCACCAGGGGCCTTAAAGACCCAGTACTTC

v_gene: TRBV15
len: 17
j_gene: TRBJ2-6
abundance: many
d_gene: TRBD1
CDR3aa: CATSRDEGAAGANVLTF
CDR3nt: TGTGCCACCAGCAGAGATGAGGGGGCGGCTGGGGCCAACGTCCTGACTTTC